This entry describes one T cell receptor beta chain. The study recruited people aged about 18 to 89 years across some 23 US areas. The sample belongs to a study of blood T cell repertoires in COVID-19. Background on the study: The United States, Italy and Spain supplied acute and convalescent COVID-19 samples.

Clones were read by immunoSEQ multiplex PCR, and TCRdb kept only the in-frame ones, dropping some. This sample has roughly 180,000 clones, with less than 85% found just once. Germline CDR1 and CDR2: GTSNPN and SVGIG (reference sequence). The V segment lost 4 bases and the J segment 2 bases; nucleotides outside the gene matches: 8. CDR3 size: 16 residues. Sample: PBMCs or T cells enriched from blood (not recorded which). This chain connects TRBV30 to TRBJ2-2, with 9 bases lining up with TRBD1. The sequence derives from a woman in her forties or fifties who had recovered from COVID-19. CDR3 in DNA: TGTGCCTGGACCGATCCGGGACAGGGAAACACCGGGGAGCTGTTTTTT. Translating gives CAWTDPGQGNTGELFF.